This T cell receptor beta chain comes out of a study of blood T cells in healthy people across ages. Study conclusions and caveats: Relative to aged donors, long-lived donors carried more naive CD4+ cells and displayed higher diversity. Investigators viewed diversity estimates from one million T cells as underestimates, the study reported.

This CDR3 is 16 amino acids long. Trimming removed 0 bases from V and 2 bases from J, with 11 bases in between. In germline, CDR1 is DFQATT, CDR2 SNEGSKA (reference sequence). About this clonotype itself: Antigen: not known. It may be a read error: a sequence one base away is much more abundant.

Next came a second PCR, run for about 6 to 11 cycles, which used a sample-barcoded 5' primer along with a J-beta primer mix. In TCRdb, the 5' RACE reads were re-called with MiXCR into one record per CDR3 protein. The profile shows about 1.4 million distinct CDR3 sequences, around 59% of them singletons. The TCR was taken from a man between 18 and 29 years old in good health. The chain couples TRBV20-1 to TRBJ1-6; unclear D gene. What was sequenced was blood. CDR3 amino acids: CSARDAGSPYNSPLHF. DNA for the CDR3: TGCAGTGCTAGAGATGCGGGGAGCCCCTATAATTCACCCCTCCACTTT.